The T cell receptor beta chain described here comes from a study of blood T cell repertoires in COVID-19. Measured with immunoSEQ multiplex PCR; TCRdb has only the in-frame clones, and not every one. The sample lists roughly 130,000 clones; roughly four fifths were seen once. The germline V gene encodes CDR1 SGHTA and CDR2 FQGNSA. CDR3 length equals 13 residues. Trimming pared 5 bases from V and 13 bases from J, leaving 20 bases between. This sequence joins TRBV7-2 and TRBJ1-2; D is undetermined. Sequenced: peripheral blood. This clonotype was obtained from a man aged 80 or over with acute or convalescent COVID-19. In nucleotides, the CDR3 is TGTGCCAGCAGCCCAGGTGGATACGAGCAGCCCACCTTC. It encodes CASSPGGYEQPTF. The full variable domain, completed using reference TRBV7-2 and TRBJ1-2, is GAGVSQSPSNKVTEKGKDVELRCDPISGHTALYWYRQSLGQGLEFLIYFQGNSAPDKSGLPSDRFSAERTGGSVSTLTIQRTQQEDSAVYLCASSPGGYEQPTFGSGTRLTVV.